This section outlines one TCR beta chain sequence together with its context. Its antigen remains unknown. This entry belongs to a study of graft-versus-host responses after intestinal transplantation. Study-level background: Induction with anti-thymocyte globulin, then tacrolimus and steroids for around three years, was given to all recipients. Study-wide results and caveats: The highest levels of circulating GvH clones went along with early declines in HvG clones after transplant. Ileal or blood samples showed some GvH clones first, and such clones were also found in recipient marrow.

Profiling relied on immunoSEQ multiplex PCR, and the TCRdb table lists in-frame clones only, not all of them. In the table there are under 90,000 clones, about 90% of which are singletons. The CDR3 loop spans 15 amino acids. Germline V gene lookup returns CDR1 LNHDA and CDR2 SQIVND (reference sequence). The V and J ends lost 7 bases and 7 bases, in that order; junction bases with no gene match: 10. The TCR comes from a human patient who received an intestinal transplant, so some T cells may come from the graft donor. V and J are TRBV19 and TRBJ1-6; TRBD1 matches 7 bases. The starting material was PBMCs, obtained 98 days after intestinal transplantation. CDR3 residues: CASTQGGRANSPLHF. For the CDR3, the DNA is TGTGCCAGTACCCAGGGGGGACGGGCCAATTCACCCCTCCACTTT.